Shown below are 2 T cell receptor beta chains from a single sample sequenced in a study of cytomegalovirus exposure and HLA in healthy donors (dated by TCRdb to 2015 to 2018). The library was obtained by the immunoSEQ multiplex PCR assay. A mixture of 60 forward primers for TCR Vbeta segments and 13 reverse primers for TCR Jbeta segments was used in the multiplex PCR. As stored in TCRdb, this immuneACCESS dataset retains in-frame rearrangements with V and J assigned. A fraction of the clones does not appear; measured against another copy, unresolved V genes explain less than half of the discrepancy, and the remainder lacks a known reason. Per the sample table, the count is around 50,000 clones. The top ten clonotypes cover 2.3% of the sample. Sequencing was carried out using PBMCs. Receptors were obtained from a female donor in good health and CMV-seronegative.

The V and J genes are TRBV30 and TRBJ2-5; 11 bases line up with TRBD2. The CDR3 runs 18 residues. With 0 bases clipped from V and 1 base from J, the junction kept 10 bases outside the gene matches. Per germline, CDR1 GTSNPN and CDR2 SVGIG (reference sequence). In DNA, the CDR3 is TGTGCCTGGAGTGTATTCCTAGCGGGGGGTCGAATCCAAGAGACCCAGTACTTC. The encoded protein is CAWSVFLAGGRIQETQYF.

The gene calls are TRBV7-9 and TRBJ2-5, with 16 bases that match TRBD2. Germline CDR1 SEHNR, CDR2 FQNEAQ (reference sequence). V shed 5 bases and J 5 bases; nucleotides not matched to a gene: 8. The CDR3 spans 17 residues. In nucleotides, the CDR3 is TGTGCCAGCAGCCCCGGGACTAGCGGGGGGGCGGGGGAGACCCAGTACTTC. Its translation: CASSPGTSGGAGETQYF. Complete variable domain (other parts from reference TRBV7-9 and TRBJ2-5): DTGVSQNPRHKITKRGQNVTFRCDPISEHNRLYWYRQTLGQGPEFLTYFQNEAQLEKSRLLSDRFSAERPKGSFSTLEIQRTEQGDSAMYLCASSPGTSGGAGETQYFGPGTRLLVL.